These 31 T cell receptor beta chains were all obtained from the same sample, sequenced in a study of neurological immune-mediated disorders. TCRdb fed the 5' RACE reads into MiXCR, producing one record per CDR3 protein. The sample records about 46,000 distinct CDR3 sequences, around 1.9% being singletons. The sample consisted of PBMCs. These receptors all come from a middle-aged woman with multiple sclerosis.

This clonotype was seen many times. The chain has TRBV10-3 and TRBJ2-7, with TRBD1 matching 9 bases. This CDR3 has 13 residues. The V and J ends lost 8 bases and 6 bases, in that order; junction bases with no gene match: 8. Germline V gene lookup returns CDR1 ENHRY and CDR2 SYGVKD. CDR3 in DNA: TGTGCCATCGGAGTGGGACAGGGAGGCGAGCAGTACTTC. Translated, it gives CAIGVGQGGEQYF.

This clonotype was recorded at least ten times. The chain carries TRBV2 and TRBJ2-2; D may be TRBD2 (6 bases). The V and J ends lost 7 bases and 6 bases respectively, with 15 bases between them. The germline V gene has CDR1 SNHLY and CDR2 FYNNEI. The CDR3 runs 14 residues. As DNA, the CDR3 is TGTGCCAGCAAGACCGATCGACTAGCCGGGGAGCTGTTTTTT. Protein: CASKTDRLAGELFF.

This clonotype was counted at least ten times. The rearrangement joins TRBV25-1 to TRBJ1-1; D remains unclear. The CDR3 has 13 amino acids. Trimming removed 1 base from V and 10 bases from J, with 13 bases in between. Germline V gives CDR1 MGHDK, CDR2 SYGVNS. The CDR3 spells CASSEFPPGVAFF. The CDR3 bases are TGTGCCAGCAGTGAATTCCCACCCGGGGTAGCTTTCTTT. Full variable domain (remainder filled in from reference TRBV25-1 and TRBJ1-1): EADIYQTPRYLVIGTGKKITLECSQTMGHDKMYWYQQDPGMELHLIHYSYGVNSTEKGDLSSESTVSRIRTEHFPLTLESARPSHTSQYLCASSEFPPGVAFFGQGTRLTVV.

This clonotype was seen repeatedly, ten times or more. This rearrangement joins TRBV7-2 to TRBJ1-4, with TRBD1 as a possible D gene (5 bases). V was pared by 0 bases and J by 10 bases, with 12 bases between. Per the germline V gene, CDR1 is SGHTA and CDR2 is FQGNSA. The CDR3 is 14 residues long. CDR3 protein: CASSLAREEGKLFF. The CDR3, as DNA: TGTGCCAGCAGCTTAGCCAGGGAAGAGGGAAAACTGTTTTTT.

This clonotype was recorded at least ten times. The chain recombines TRBV5-1 with TRBJ2-2, with D uncertain. Germline values: CDR1 SGHRS, CDR2 YFSETQ. Trimming removed 7 bases from V and 3 bases from J, with 10 bases in between. The CDR3 length is 13 residues. DNA of the CDR3: TGCGCCAGCCTCCTCCGGGACACCGGGGAGCTGTTTTTT. Encoded protein: CASLLRDTGELFF.

This clonotype was recorded a few times. In DNA form, the CDR3 reads TGTGCCAGCAGCTGGACCCCTTACACTGAAGCTTTCTTT. It specifies CASSWTPYTEAFF. The J gene is TRBJ1-1, the V gene TRBV11-3; D is unresolved. Deletions cut 4 bases from V and 3 bases from J, with 9 bases between. The CDR3 is made up of 13 amino acids. Germline loops: CDR1 SGHNT, CDR2 YENEEA.

This clonotype was counted at least ten times. CDR3 coding DNA: TGCAGTGCTAGAGATCTCGCAGCCTCCGGGGATACGCAGTATTTT. Protein sequence: CSARDLAASGDTQYF. The chain links TRBV20-1 to TRBJ2-3; no firm D call. The CDR3 spans 15 residues. V lost 0 bases and J lost 6, with 16 bases in between. From germline, CDR1 is DFQATT and CDR2 SNEGSKA (reference sequence).

This clonotype was seen ten or more times. V is TRBV20-1 and J is TRBJ2-3; 12 bases agree with TRBD2. V lost 7 bases, J lost 6 bases, and 5 bases stayed unmatched. There are 13 residues in the CDR3. Looked up from germline, CDR1 is DFQATT and CDR2 is SNEGSKA (reference sequence). CDR3 sequence: CSGLAGGPDTQYF. The CDR3, as DNA: TGCAGTGGGCTAGCGGGGGGGCCGGATACGCAGTATTTT.

This clonotype was detected many times. This chain uses TRBV20-1 with TRBJ1-2; 10 nucleotides agree with TRBD1. The V segment lost 1 base and the J segment 9 bases; nucleotides outside the gene matches: 8. Germline values: CDR1 DFQATT, CDR2 SNEGSKA (reference sequence). The CDR3 is 14 residues long. CDR3 DNA sequence: TGCAGTGCTAGAGTCCCGGGACAGGGGAATAGCTACACCTTC. Its translation: CSARVPGQGNSYTF.

This clonotype was picked up many times. The chain uses TRBV27 and TRBJ2-3; the match to TRBD1 covers 7 bases. The trim removed 2 bases at V and 5 bases at J, leaving 10 bases unmatched. There are 16 residues in the CDR3. CDR1 is MNHEY and CDR2 is SMNVEV in the germline V gene (reference sequence). This CDR3 reads CASSLDRGGEGDTQYF. The CDR3 DNA reads TGTGCCAGCAGTTTAGATAGAGGGGGCGAGGGAGATACGCAGTATTTT.

Many counts were recorded for this clonotype. The chain couples TRBV5-1 to TRBJ2-2, with D tentatively TRBD2 (6 bases). The CDR3 totals 15 residues. Per the germline V gene, CDR1 is SGHRS and CDR2 is YFSETQ. V lost 4 bases, J lost 6 bases, and 16 bases lay in between. Written as DNA, the CDR3 is TGCGCCAGCAGCCCGGGGGAGGAAGGCCCCGGGGAGCTGTTTTTT. The encoded protein is CASSPGEEGPGELFF.

This clonotype was counted at least ten times. The chain has TRBV20-1 and TRBJ2-7; D could derive from TRBD1 or TRBD2 (7 bases each). Trimming took off 5 bases at V and 0 bases at J, with 14 bases between the two ends. The CDR3 has 14 residues. Germline V gene data show CDR1 as DFQATT and CDR2 as SNEGSKA (reference sequence). CDR3 coding DNA: TGCAGTGCTCAGGGGGGGGCTAGCTCCTACGAGCAGTACTTC. As protein: CSAQGGASSYEQYF.

This clonotype was detected ten times or more. The chain recombines TRBV10-1 with TRBJ2-7; no clear D gene. The CDR3 runs 14 residues. V shed 0 bases and J shed 4 bases, with 10 bases lying between them. Germline V gives CDR1 WNHNN, CDR2 SYGVQD (reference sequence). In nucleotides, the CDR3 is TGCGCCAGCAGTGAGTCCCCCCGGGCGTACGAGCAGTACTTC. Encoded protein: CASSESPRAYEQYF.

The table lists this clonotype with many counts. The V call is TRBV20-1, the J call TRBJ1-2, with 7 bases identical to TRBD1. This CDR3 region has 16 residues. V was pared by 5 bases and J by 5 bases, with 17 bases of the junction left unmatched. The germline gives CDR1 DFQATT, CDR2 SNEGSKA (reference sequence). The CDR3 loop reads CSADAREKGQKYGYTF. The CDR3 DNA is TGCAGTGCTGACGCTCGGGAAAAGGGACAGAAATATGGCTACACCTTC.

This clonotype was found many times. The chain uses TRBV20-1 and TRBJ1-5; D is undetermined. CDR3 length: 12 amino acids. The germline gives CDR1 DFQATT, CDR2 SNEGSKA (reference sequence). V gave up 4 bases and J gave up 3 bases, with 7 bases separating them. The DNA for the CDR3 is TGCAGTGCTAAATCGGCCAATCAGCCCCAGCATTTT. Protein sequence: CSAKSANQPQHF.

This clonotype has a count of ten or more. The rearrangement joins TRBV5-1 to TRBJ2-5; D not resolved. With 4 bases removed from V and 5 bases from J, the gap between germline ends came to 9 bases. Germline V gene lookup returns CDR1 SGHRS and CDR2 YFSETQ. This CDR3 spans 12 amino acids. Here the CDR3 DNA reads TGCGCCAGCAGCCACGCAGAGGAGACCCAGTACTTC. Amino acid sequence: CASSHAEETQYF. Based on the CDR3 plus reference TRBV5-1 and TRBJ2-5, the full variable domain is KAGVTQTPRYLIKTRGQQVTLSCSPISGHRSVSWYQQTPGQGLQFLFEYFSETQRNKGNFPGRFSGRQFSNSRSEMNVSTLELGDSALYLCASSHAEETQYFGPGTRLLVL.

This clonotype was seen many times. The V and J genes are TRBV7-9 and TRBJ2-3; D unresolved. There are 11 residues in the CDR3. V dropped 5 bases and J dropped 9 bases, with 9 bases sitting between them. The germline V gene has CDR1 SEHNR and CDR2 FQNEAQ (reference sequence). CDR3: CASSMEPTQYF. CDR3 DNA sequence: TGTGCCAGCAGCATGGAGCCGACGCAGTATTTT.

This clonotype was picked up many times. V and J are TRBV10-3 and TRBJ1-2, with D uncertain. The germline V gene has CDR1 ENHRY and CDR2 SYGVKD. V lost 2 bases and J lost 0, with 4 bases in between. The CDR3 is 13 residues long. CDR3 in amino acids: CAISETANYGYTF. The CDR3 region has the DNA TGTGCCATCAGTGAGACAGCTAACTATGGCTACACCTTC.

The rearrangement links TRBV7-3 to TRBJ1-4; tentative D call: TRBD1 (6 bases). The CDR3 has 11 residues. Trimming took off 10 bases at V and 7 bases at J, with 10 bases between the two ends. Per the germline V gene, CDR1 is SGHTA and CDR2 is FQGTGA. The CDR3 nucleotides read TGTGCCACCGAACAGGGTGAAAAACTGTTTTTT. Amino acids: CATEQGEKLFF.

This clonotype has a count of ten or more. The rearrangement joins TRBV3-1 to TRBJ2-4; tentative D call: TRBD1 (6 bases). The CDR3 is 12 amino acids. Germline V gives CDR1 LGHDT, CDR2 YNNKEL (reference sequence). V lost 7 bases, J lost 7 bases, and 11 bases lay in between. This chain's CDR3 is CASKGGGNIQYF. In DNA, the CDR3 is TGTGCCAGCAAAGGGGGTGGGAACATTCAGTACTTC.

This clonotype was detected many times. J is TRBJ2-3 and V is TRBV6-6, with D hard to call. From germline, CDR1 is MNHNY and CDR2 SVGAGI (reference sequence). The CDR3 is 12 amino acids. V lost 8 bases and J lost 3, with 9 bases in between. The CDR3 reads CASRRGTDTQYF. As DNA, the CDR3 is TGTGCCAGCCGGAGAGGTACAGATACGCAGTATTTT.

Many counts were recorded for this clonotype. V usage is TRBV12-3 or TRBV12-4 and J usage is TRBJ1-1; D ambiguous. V was cut by 5 bases and J by 4 bases, with 5 bases left in between. This CDR3 has 11 amino acids. CDR3: CASSPGTEAFF. Written as DNA, the CDR3 is TGTGCCAGCAGTCCCGGCACTGAAGCTTTCTTT.

This clonotype occurred many times. The rearrangement uses TRBV18 and TRBJ2-7; TRBD1 matches at 7 bases. The CDR3 consists of 13 residues. Trimming cost V 5 bases and J 3 bases; bases outside gene matches: 4. CDR1 and CDR2 (germline): KGHSH, LQKENI. The CDR3 region has the DNA TGTGCCAGCTCATCCAGACAGGGCTACGAGCAGTACTTC. Residues: CASSSRQGYEQYF.

This clonotype was counted many times. The V call is TRBV20-1, the J call TRBJ1-1; D is perhaps TRBD1 (5 bases). Trimming pared 5 bases from V and 1 base from J, leaving 17 bases between. CDR3 length equals 15 residues. Per the germline V gene, CDR1 is DFQATT and CDR2 is SNEGSKA (reference sequence). CDR3 coding DNA: TGCAGTGCTGCCAGGAGGGACGGCGGGAACACTGAAGCTTTCTTT. It codes for CSAARRDGGNTEAFF.

This clonotype showed up many times. The chain combines TRBV20-1 with TRBJ2-7; D possibly matches TRBD1 or TRBD2 (5 bases each). The V gene's germline CDR1 is DFQATT and CDR2 SNEGSKA (reference sequence). This CDR3 spans 14 amino acids. With 4 bases removed from V and 7 bases from J, the gap between germline ends came to 20 bases. CDR3: CSATGTVSLVEQYF. CDR3 coding DNA: TGCAGTGCTACCGGGACGGTATCTTTAGTGGAGCAGTACTTC.

This clonotype was observed at least ten times. The V call is TRBV10-3, the J call TRBJ1-5; the match to TRBD1 covers 8 bases. Germline V gene sequence: CDR1 ENHRY, CDR2 SYGVKD. There are 16 residues in the CDR3. The junction had 6 bases not matched to a gene; V was cut back by 5 bases and J by 0 bases. The CDR3 nucleotides are TGTGCCATCAGTAGTCAGGGGGCCGGTAGCAATCAGCCCCAGCATTTT. Its protein is CAISSQGAGSNQPQHF.

The gene calls are TRBV9 and TRBJ2-1, with D perhaps TRBD2 (6 bases). CDR1 is SGDLS and CDR2 is YYNGEE in the germline V gene. The V end was cut by 0 bases, the J end by 0 bases, with 16 bases between. This CDR3 is 18 amino acids long. The CDR3, as DNA: TGTGCCAGCAGCGTAGAGTTTGCGGGGACGAGCTCCTACAATGAGCAGTTCTTC. Its translation: CASSVEFAGTSSYNEQFF.

This clonotype was counted many times. The gene calls are TRBV29-1 and TRBJ2-3; TRBD1 matches at 7 bases. Trimming at V came to 6 bases and at J to 2 bases, leaving 8 bases not matched to a gene. The CDR3 length is 14 residues. Germline V gene data show CDR1 as SQVTM and CDR2 as ANQGSEA. This CDR3 is CSVASGTATDTQYF. The CDR3 DNA reads as TGCAGCGTCGCCTCCGGGACAGCCACAGATACGCAGTATTTT.

The table lists this clonotype with a few counts. The gene calls are TRBV20-1 and TRBJ2-5, with TRBD2 as a possible D gene (5 bases). The CDR3 has 12 amino acids. Germline CDR1 reads DFQATT; CDR2 reads SNEGSKA (reference sequence). Trimming stripped 6 bases from V and 3 bases from J, with 11 bases between. This CDR3 is CSAIRGEETQYF. The CDR3 region has the DNA TGCAGTGCGATACGGGGAGAAGAGACCCAGTACTTC.

This clonotype came up many times. The genes are TRBV12-3 or TRBV12-4 and TRBJ2-7, with 9 bases matching TRBD1. The ends lost 5 bases at V and 5 bases at J; junction bases unmatched: 7. CDR3 length: 14 residues. CDR3 in amino acids: CASSHPGTGNEQYF. The CDR3, as DNA: TGTGCCAGCAGTCACCCCGGGACAGGGAACGAGCAGTACTTC.

In its sample, this clonotype was seen a few times. The V call is TRBV5-1, the J call TRBJ1-1; D may be TRBD1 (5 bases). CDR3 length: 14 residues. The V gene's germline CDR1 is SGHRS and CDR2 YFSETQ. V shed 4 bases and J shed 5 bases, with 15 bases lying between them. The CDR3 DNA follows: TGCGCCAGCAGCGTGAGAGGGGTGGGGACTGAAGCTTTCTTT. Amino acids: CASSVRGVGTEAFF. Together with reference TRBV5-1 and TRBJ1-1, the CDR3 gives the full variable domain: KAGVTQTPRYLIKTRGQQVTLSCSPISGHRSVSWYQQTPGQGLQFLFEYFSETQRNKGNFPGRFSGRQFSNSRSEMNVSTLELGDSALYLCASSVRGVGTEAFFGQGTRLTVV.